This T cell receptor (beta chain) is from a study of radiation and T cells in renal cell carcinoma (dated by TCRdb to 2020 to 2021). Study-wide context: A total of 50 to 60 samples underwent TCR beta sequencing, made up of approximately 26 tumors and roughly 27 peripheral blood samples. The last blood draw happened 4 weeks after radiation, timed to coincide with nephrectomy. In the approximately 58 samples combined, around 3.7 million unique CDR3 nucleotide sequences were found, encoding approximately 2,800,000 unique CDR3 amino acid sequences. General findings and caveats noted by the study authors: Because no pretreatment tumor biopsies were available, whether clonotypes were present in the tumor at baseline could not be determined. The single-armed trial design could not address effects of radiation dose or scheduling on the TCR repertoire. In blood, the top tumor clonotypes increased between baseline and 2 weeks post-radiation and then shrank by 4 weeks, which suggests that tumor-resident clones expanded only transiently. Blood repertoire dynamics were not followed beyond 4 weeks after treatment.

Relative to germline, V is 10 bases shorter and J is 0 bases shorter, with 25 bases between their ends. Sequences LNHDA (CDR1) and SQIVND (CDR2) are obtained from the germline V gene (reference sequence). The CDR3 runs 18 residues from the cysteine to the phenylalanine. Only CDR3 DNA is held: 54 bases, read in frame from base 1. TCR beta libraries were generated from genomic DNA with the immunoSEQ kit, following the manufacturer's recommendations. To prepare libraries, a first multiplex PCR with proprietary primers was run, followed by a second PCR that added unique barcodes, and a bead cleanup was done after each round. A kit-provided positive control reaction and a negative control reaction were included in every sample batch. The final libraries underwent checking on an Agilent 4200 TapeStation D1000 ScreenTape, volumetric pooling, and quantification by qPCR. Sequencing was performed on an Illumina NextSeq500 using a MidOutput 150-cycle cartridge, with 156 Read1 cycles, 15 Index1 cycles, and the kit custom primers. The pooled library was loaded at around 1.1 pM with roughly 19% PhiX control spiked in. Turning to the authors' computational methods: Vendor-processed data were analyzed in R, and a clonotype was defined as all T cells sharing the same CDR3 nucleotide sequence. In the clone abundance analyses, frequencies in each sample were normalized to that sample's 10,000 most abundant clones. Before analysis, public T cell clones were removed, and these numbered fewer than six per sample on average. Tumor-enriched and baseline blood-enriched clonotypes were defined by at least a 32-fold difference in abundance between compartments. A beta-binomial differential abundance model was used to identify clonotypes that were expanded or contracted between blood time points. Similarity between tumor and blood repertoires was quantified using the Baroni-Urbani and Buser coefficient, and groups were compared with two-tailed Wilcoxon tests in R. TCRdb took this table from immuneACCESS and kept in-frame rearrangements with V and J called. Such tables lack part of the clones; where checked against another copy, unresolved V genes explain under half of the gap, and the rest is unexplained. The D gene and trimming were derived from the DNA, and the V and J assignments and clone size from that table. Present in this sample are around 100,000 clones, 65% to 90% of which were seen just once. The ten biggest clones cover 6.5% to 8% of the sample.

Turning to this clone: The clone's antigen remains unknown. Base qualities are not at hand, and no much larger clone is one base apart.

Sample time point, as interpreted from the label and publication: blood 4 weeks post-SBRT, at nephrectomy. What this sample's treatment or condition label stands for: 15 Gy SBRT to primary tumor, nephrectomy 4 weeks later. Samples were obtained from a clinical trial, in which 15 Gy stereotactic body radiation therapy was delivered to primary renal cell carcinomas and nephrectomy was performed 4 weeks later. To track tumor-enriched clonotypes, serial peripheral blood was sampled from radiation-treated patients at baseline and at 2 weeks and 4 weeks after SBRT. Renal cell carcinoma with clear cell pathology was present in all patients. The QIAamp DNA Blood Mini Kit (Qiagen) was used to prepare genomic DNA for TCR sequencing. The analyses included just those samples that passed every quality control check.

Sequencing was performed on blood, taken from a patient whose treatment included radiotherapy and nephrectomy. The chain links TRBV19 with TRBJ2-1; perhaps TRBD2 is the D gene, with 5 bases matching. The receptor comes from a man aged 60 to 75 with renal cell carcinoma. The DNA sequence is as follows: TGTGCCACCCGACCGAGATCGGGTCGAGGGAGCTCCTACAATGAGCAGTTCTTC. Translation gives CATRPRSGRGSSYNEQFF.